This TCR beta chain was sequenced during a study of CD8 T cells in Susac syndrome. The authors reverse transcribed roughly 0.5 to 1 ug RNA with random hexamers. In TCRdb, the immunoSEQ multiplex PCR reads were re-called with MiXCR into one record per CDR3 protein. The sample consists of about 83,000 distinct CDR3 sequences, roughly 96% of them appearing once. The ends lost 0 bases at V and 3 bases at J; junction bases unmatched: 6. The length of the CDR3 is 16 residues. Looked up from germline, CDR1 is DFQATT and CDR2 is SNEGSKA (reference sequence). The specimen sequenced was CD8+ T cells from PBMCs. This sequence joins TRBV20-1 and TRBJ2-7; 12 bases agree with TRBD2. This clonotype was obtained from a human donor with Susac syndrome. Here the CDR3 DNA reads TGCAGTGCTAGAGATTCGACTAGCGGGGGATTCTACGAGCAGTACTTC. Translated: CSARDSTSGGFYEQYF.